This T cell receptor (beta chain) was retrieved from a study of T cells after yellow fever vaccination. Study-wide results and caveats: Reappearance after the booster was seen for most primary-vaccination clones, at roughly 96% CD4 and around 88% CD8. Although the secondary response was weaker, it peaked faster, at day 5 versus 15.

Trimming stripped 3 bases from V and 0 bases from J, with 8 bases between. This CDR3 contains 14 residues. This clonotype was seen many times. Its antigen remains unidentified. TCRdb re-analysed the 5' RACE reads in MiXCR, keeping a single row per CDR3 protein. The repertoire has about 130,000 distinct CDR3 sequences, around 7.7% of them found once; the top ten carry just under 2.5%. Material: CD4+ T cells sorted from PBMCs, obtained approximately 11 days after the first yellow fever vaccination. The TCR originated in a man aged 18 to 30 who received the YFV17D yellow fever vaccine. This chain uses TRBV12-3 or TRBV12-4 with TRBJ1-1; D is uncertain. The CDR3 loop reads CASSLQALNTEAFF. The CDR3, as DNA: TGTGCCAGCAGTTTGCAGGCTCTGAACACTGAAGCTTTCTTT.